This entry features one TCR beta chain sequence. The antigen is undetermined. Two oligonucleotides, mixed equimolar, formed the beta constant-region primer covering TRBC1 and TRBC2. The ligated cDNA underwent four PCR rounds using SP2 and nested alpha and beta constant-region primers. Ligation attached a single-stranded oligonucleotide with a 12-nucleotide UMI and the SP2 primer to the cDNA 3' end. TCRdb re-derived calls from the UMI-ligation and nested PCR reads in MiXCR, one entry per CDR3 protein. This sample has roughly 97,000 distinct CDR3 sequences, with 13% to 15% found just once. These data originate in a study of naive and memory T cell subsets. Study-wide findings and caveats: TCR abundance followed a power law differing between naive and memory subsets. Diversity fell and Gini index rose from naive through CM, EM, EMRA. Naive repertoires, especially CD8, held a few larger clonotypes, possibly memory cells re-expressing CD45RA.

CDR3 length equals 16 residues. CDR1 and CDR2 (germline): SGDLS, YYNGEE. With V trimmed by 3 bases and J by 2 bases, 6 bases remained unmatched. The sample taken for sequencing was naive CD8+ T cells from blood. J is TRBJ2-1 and V is TRBV9, with 9 bases identical to TRBD2. This sequence was found in a human donor in good health. CDR3 sequence reads: CASSGREGQPYNEQFF. The CDR3 DNA is TGTGCCAGCAGCGGGCGGGAGGGACAGCCCTACAATGAGCAGTTCTTC.